The source of this TCR beta chain is a study of blood T cell repertoires in COVID-19. This clone was counted a single time. Germline values: CDR1 MNHGY, CDR2 SAAAGT. V lost 0 bases, J lost 2 bases, and 10 bases lay in between. CDR3 size: 15 residues. Profiling relied on immunoSEQ multiplex PCR, and the TCRdb table lists in-frame clones only, not all of them. The sample lists some 200,000 clones, about 86% occurring once. The chain has TRBV6-8 and TRBJ2-5; TRBD1 is a possible D gene (5 bases). The sequencing input was peripheral blood. This receptor was identified in a woman between 55 and 75 years old with COVID-19, enrolled during active disease. Here the CDR3 DNA reads TGTGCCAGCAGTTACTCCAGGGTGGGGCAAGAGACCCAGTACTTC. It translates to CASSYSRVGQETQYF.